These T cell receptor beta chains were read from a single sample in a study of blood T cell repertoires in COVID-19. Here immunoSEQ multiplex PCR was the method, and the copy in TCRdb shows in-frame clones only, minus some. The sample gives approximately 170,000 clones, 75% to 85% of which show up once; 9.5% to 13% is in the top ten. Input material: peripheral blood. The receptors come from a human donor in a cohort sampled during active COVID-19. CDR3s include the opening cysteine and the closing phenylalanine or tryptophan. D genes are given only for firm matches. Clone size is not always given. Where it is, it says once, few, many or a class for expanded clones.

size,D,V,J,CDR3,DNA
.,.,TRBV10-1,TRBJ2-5,CASSRDLGETQYF,TGCGCCAGCAGCCGGGACTTGGGAGAGACCCAGTACTTC
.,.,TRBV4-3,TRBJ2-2,CASSQDRRAGELFF,TGCGCCAGCAGCCAAGATCGGAGGGCCGGGGAGCTGTTTTTT
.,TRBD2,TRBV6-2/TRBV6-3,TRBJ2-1,CASSYGTSGYNEQFF,TGTGCCAGCAGTTACGGGACTAGCGGCTACAATGAGCAGTTCTTC
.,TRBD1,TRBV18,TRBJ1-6,CASSTGGLDSPLHF,TGTGCCAGCTCAACAGGGGGCTTGGATTCACCCCTCCACTTT
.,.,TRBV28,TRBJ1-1,CASSYLSRRYTEAFF,TGTGCCAGCAGTTACCTTTCCCGCCGGTACACTGAAGCTTTCTTT
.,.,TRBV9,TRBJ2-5,CASSVSSGSRQETQYF,TGTGCCAGCAGCGTATCTTCGGGGAGTAGGCAAGAGACCCAGTACTTC
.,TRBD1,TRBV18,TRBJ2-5,CASSPRQGVQETQYF,TGTGCCAGCTCACCCCGACAGGGAGTCCAAGAGACCCAGTACTTC
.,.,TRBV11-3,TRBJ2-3,CASSPGGVSTDTQYF,TGTGCCAGCAGCCCCGGAGGGGTTAGCACAGATACGCAGTATTTT
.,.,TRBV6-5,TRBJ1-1,CASSYLENTEAFF,TGTGCCAGCAGTTACTTAGAGAACACTGAAGCTTTCTTT
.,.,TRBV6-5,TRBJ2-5,CASSWADSLGRGTQYF,TGTGCCAGCAGTTGGGCGGACAGTTTAGGCCGCGGGACCCAGTACTTC
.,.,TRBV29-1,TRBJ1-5,CSVESQTGQPQHF,TGCAGCGTTGAATCTCAAACCGGTCAGCCCCAGCATTTT
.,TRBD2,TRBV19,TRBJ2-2,CASSMGLSGTGELFF,TGTGCCAGTAGTATGGGACTAAGTGGCACCGGGGAGCTGTTTTTT
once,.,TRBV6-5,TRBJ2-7,CASSRGLSYEQYF,TGTGCCAGCAGCCGGGGTCTCTCCTACGAGCAGTACTTC
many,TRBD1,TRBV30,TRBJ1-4,CAWSLLTGVNEKLFF,TGTGCCTGGAGTTTGCTGACAGGGGTTAATGAAAAACTGTTTTTT
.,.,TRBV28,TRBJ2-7,CASSLRDISYEQYF,TGTGCCAGCAGCCTCCGGGACATCTCCTACGAGCAGTACTTC
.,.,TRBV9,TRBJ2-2,CASSPQGYAGELFF,TGTGCCAGCAGCCCTCAGGGTTATGCCGGGGAGCTGTTTTTT
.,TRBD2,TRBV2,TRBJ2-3,CASSQGAGGLDTQYF,TGTGCCAGCAGTCAGGGAGCGGGAGGGTTAGATACGCAGTATTTT
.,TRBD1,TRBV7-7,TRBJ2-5,CASSFNRGETQYF,TGTGCTAGCAGCTTCAACAGGGGGGAGACCCAGTACTTC
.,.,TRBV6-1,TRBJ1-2,CASSDREVLRRGYTF,TGTGCCAGCAGTGACCGGGAGGTTCTTCGTAGGGGCTACACCTTC
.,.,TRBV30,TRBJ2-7,CAQGLSSYEQYF,TGTGCGCAGGGCTTGAGCTCCTACGAGCAGTACTTC
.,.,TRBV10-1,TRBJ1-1,CASSPTGNTEAFF,TGCGCCAGCAGCCCGACAGGGAACACTGAAGCTTTCTTT
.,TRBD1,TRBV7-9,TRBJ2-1,CASSLGQGGEQFF,TGTGCCAGCAGCTTAGGACAGGGTGGTGAGCAGTTCTTC
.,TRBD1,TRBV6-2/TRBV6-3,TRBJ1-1,CASSIQGQGMTEAFF,TGTGCCAGCAGTATACAAGGACAGGGTATGACCGAAGCTTTCTTT
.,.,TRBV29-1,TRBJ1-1,CSVLQTRDTEAFF,TGCAGCGTGCTACAGACGAGGGACACTGAAGCTTTCTTT
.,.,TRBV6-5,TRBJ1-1,CASSYSVPTDRAEAFF,TGTGCCAGCAGTTACTCGGTGCCGACAGATCGGGCTGAAGCTTTCTTT
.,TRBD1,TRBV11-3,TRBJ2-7,CASSLGNRGDEQYF,TGTGCCAGCAGCTTAGGGAACAGGGGCGACGAGCAGTACTTC
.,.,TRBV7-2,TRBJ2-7,CASSFGTDSYEQYF,TGTGCCAGCAGCTTTGGGACTGATTCCTACGAGCAGTACTTC
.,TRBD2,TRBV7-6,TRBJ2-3,CASSLGTSGTDTQYF,TGTGCCAGCAGCCTCGGGACTAGCGGAACAGATACGCAGTATTTT
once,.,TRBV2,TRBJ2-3,CASSLGRRPDTQYF,TGTGCCAGCAGTCTTGGGAGAAGGCCAGATACGCAGTATTTT
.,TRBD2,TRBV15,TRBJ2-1,CATSKGLAGNNEQFF,TGTGCCACCAGCAAAGGGCTAGCGGGTAACAATGAGCAGTTCTTC
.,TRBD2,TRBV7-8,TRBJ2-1,CASSLSGGSSNEQFF,TGTGCCAGCAGCTTGAGCGGGGGGAGCAGCAATGAGCAGTTCTTC
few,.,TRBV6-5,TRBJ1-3,CASGDKSSGNTIYF,TGTGCCAGCGGGGACAAGAGCTCTGGAAACACCATATATTTT
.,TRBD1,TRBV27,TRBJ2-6,CASRGTGALGFGANVLTF,TGTGCCAGCAGGGGGACAGGTGCCCTGGGATTTGGGGCCAACGTCCTGACTTTC
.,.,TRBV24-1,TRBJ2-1,CATSDPKSYNEQFF,TGTGCCACCAGTGACCCAAAATCCTACAATGAGCAGTTCTTC
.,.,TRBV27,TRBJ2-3,CASSSRSYWRTDTQYF,TGTGCCAGCAGTTCGCGGAGCTACTGGAGGACAGATACGCAGTATTTT
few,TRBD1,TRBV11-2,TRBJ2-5,CASSMTGGEETQYF,TGTGCCAGCAGCATGACAGGGGGCGAGGAGACCCAGTACTTC
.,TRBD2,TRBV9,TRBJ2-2,CASSVVSGLAGAGELFF,TGTGCCAGCAGCGTAGTATCGGGACTAGCGGGAGCCGGGGAGCTGTTTTTT
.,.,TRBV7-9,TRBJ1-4,CASSFFAGDSTNEKLFF,TGTGCCAGCAGCTTCTTCGCAGGGGATTCAACTAATGAAAAACTGTTTTTT
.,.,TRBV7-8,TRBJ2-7,CASIQTRQSYEQYF,TGTGCCAGCATCCAAACCCGACAGAGCTACGAGCAGTACTTC
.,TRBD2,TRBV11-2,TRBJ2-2,CASSFRAGVTEGRSGELFF,TGTGCCAGCAGCTTCCGAGCGGGGGTCACCGAAGGCAGGTCCGGGGAGCTGTTTTTT
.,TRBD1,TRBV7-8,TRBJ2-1,CASSLAPWTGYNEQFF,TGTGCCAGCAGCTTAGCGCCCTGGACAGGGTACAATGAGCAGTTCTTC
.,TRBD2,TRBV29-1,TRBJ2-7,CSVEGLAGGGYEQYF,TGCAGCGTTGAAGGTCTAGCGGGAGGAGGCTACGAGCAGTACTTC
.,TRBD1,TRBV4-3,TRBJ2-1,CASSQALGTGPDEQFF,TGCGCCAGCAGCCAAGCGTTAGGGACAGGGCCTGATGAGCAGTTCTTC
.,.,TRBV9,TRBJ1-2,CASSVGGGGRNYGYTF,TGTGCCAGCAGCGTAGGTGGCGGGGGAAGGAACTATGGCTACACCTTC
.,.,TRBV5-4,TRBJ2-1,CASSSLDGGYNEQFF,TGTGCCAGCAGCTCTCTGGACGGGGGCTACAATGAGCAGTTCTTC
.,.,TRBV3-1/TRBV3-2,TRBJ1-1,CASSQGSRKGRQAFF,TGTGCCAGCAGCCAAGGATCCCGAAAAGGTCGACAGGCTTTCTTT
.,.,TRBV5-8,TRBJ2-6,CASSSGDTRSNVLTF,TGTGCCAGCAGCTCAGGGGATACCCGATCCAACGTCCTGACTTTC
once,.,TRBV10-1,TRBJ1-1,CASSDRGRAEAFF,TGCGCCAGCAGTGATAGAGGTCGGGCTGAAGCTTTCTTT
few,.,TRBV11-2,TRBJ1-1,CASSLVGGRLNTEAFF,TGTGCCAGCAGCTTAGTTGGAGGCAGACTCAACACTGAAGCTTTCTTT
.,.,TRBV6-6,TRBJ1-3,CASRRSRTGQLFSGNTIYF,TGTGCCAGCAGACGATCCCGAACCGGACAGCTCTTCTCTGGAAACACCATATATTTT
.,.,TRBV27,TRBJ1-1,CASRRAGGTEAFF,TGTGCCAGCAGACGCGCGGGGGGCACTGAAGCTTTCTTT
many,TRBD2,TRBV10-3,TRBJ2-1,CAISGESGSTNEQFF,TGTGCCATCAGCGGGGAAAGCGGGAGCACCAATGAGCAGTTCTTC
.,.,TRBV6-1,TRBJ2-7,CASSAGTFGGMTGPYEQYF,TGTGCCAGCAGTGCCGGGACCTTCGGCGGGATGACGGGTCCTTACGAGCAGTACTTC
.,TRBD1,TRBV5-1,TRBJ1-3,CASSLSDRGYGNTIYF,TGCGCCAGCAGCTTATCGGACAGGGGTTATGGAAACACCATATATTTT